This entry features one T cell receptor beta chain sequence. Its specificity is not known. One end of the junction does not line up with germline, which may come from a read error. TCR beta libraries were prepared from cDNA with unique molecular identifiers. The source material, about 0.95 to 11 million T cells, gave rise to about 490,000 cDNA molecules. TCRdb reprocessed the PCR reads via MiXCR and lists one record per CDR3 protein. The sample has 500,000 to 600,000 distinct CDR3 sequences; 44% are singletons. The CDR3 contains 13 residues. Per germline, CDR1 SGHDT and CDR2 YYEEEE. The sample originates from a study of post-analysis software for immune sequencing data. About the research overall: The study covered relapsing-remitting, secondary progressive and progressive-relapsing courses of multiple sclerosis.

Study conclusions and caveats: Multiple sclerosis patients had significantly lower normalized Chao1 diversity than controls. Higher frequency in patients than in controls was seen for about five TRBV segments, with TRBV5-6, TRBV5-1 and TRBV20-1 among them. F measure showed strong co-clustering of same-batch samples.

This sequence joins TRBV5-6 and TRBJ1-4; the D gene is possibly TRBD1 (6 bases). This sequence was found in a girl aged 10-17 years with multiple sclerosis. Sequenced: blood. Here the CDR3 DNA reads TGTGCCAGCAGCTTTCAGGGGAATGAAAAACGGTTTTTT. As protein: CASSFQGNEKRFF.